The 8 T cell receptor beta chains below were found in one sample sequenced in a study of T cell clusters in autoimmune cytopenias. TRB was amplified from about 250 ng of peripheral blood genomic DNA per sample. TRB rearrangements were amplified by touch-down multiplex PCR with mixed TRB-A/B primers. One entry per CDR3 protein, without DNA, is what TCRdb gives after re-calling the multiplex PCR reads. Recorded for this sample: over 10,000 distinct CDR3 sequences. Specimen: peripheral blood. The receptors stem from a human donor with an autoimmune cytopenia or autoimmune hepatitis (not recorded which).

This clonotype counts as medium-sized (0.01 to 0.1%) by frequency. The chain has TRBV19 and TRBJ2-3; TCRdb's D gene call, TRBD1, goes unchecked for lack of DNA. Germline CDR1 is LNHDA and CDR2 is SQIVND (reference sequence). The CDR3 contains 15 residues. The CDR3 reads CASSWTGEVSDTQYF.

The chain recombines TRBV6-1 with TRBJ1-2. CDR3 length: 13 residues. In germline, CDR1 is MNHNS, CDR2 SASEGT. The CDR3 sequence: CASSEALLFGYTF.

The chain recombines TRBV5-1 with TRBJ2-7. The CDR3 contains 14 residues. Germline V gene data show CDR1 as SGHRS and CDR2 as YFSETQ. The CDR3 reads CASSLDAVSYEQYF.

This clonotype is labeled medium-sized (0.01 to 0.1%) based on frequency. The chain is built from TRBV6-5 and TRBJ2-2; TCRdb's D gene call, TRBD1, goes unchecked for lack of DNA. CDR3 length equals 16 residues. Germline V CDR1 and CDR2: MNHEY, SVGAGI. The CDR3: CASRKLGQANTGELFF.

This chain uses TRBV18 with TRBJ1-1; TCRdb lists TRBD1, though no DNA is available to test this call. This CDR3 comprises 15 residues. Germline V gene sequence: CDR1 KGHSH, CDR2 LQKENI. The chain's CDR3 is CASSPSDRRHTEAFF.

The genes are TRBV7-2 and TRBJ1-1. There are 14 residues in the CDR3. Germline-derived CDR1 and CDR2 are SGHTA and FQGNSA. CDR3 in amino acids: CASSPASQGTEAFF.

This chain joins TRBV5-6 and TRBJ2-7; lacking DNA, the TRBD1 call made by TCRdb goes unchecked. CDR3 length: 13 residues. Germline V gene data show CDR1 as SGHDT and CDR2 as YYEEEE. The chain's CDR3 is CASSLGRDYEQYF.

CDR3 amino acids: CASSSDFHRYF. J is TRBJ2-4 and V is TRBV7-9. CDR3 length: 11 amino acids. Germline V lookup: CDR1 SEHNR, CDR2 FQNEAQ (reference sequence).